A selection of T cell receptor beta chains follows, all from one sample in a study of regulatory T cells in long-lasting Graves disease. TCRdb reprocessed the multiplex PCR reads with MiXCR, giving one entry per CDR3 protein. Here the sample spans roughly 400,000 distinct CDR3 sequences, about 21% being singletons. The sequencing here drew on peripheral blood mononuclear cells (PBMCs), taken when the disease was refractory, from a patient treated with antithyroid drugs. All receptors derive from a female donor with Graves disease. CDR3s include the opening cysteine and the closing phenylalanine or tryptophan.

v_call cdr3_aa
TRBV5-6 CASSFIQAGNTEAFF
TRBV5-1 CASGFDRGPYGYTF
TRBV28 CASSPSGQGNQPQHF
TRBV10-1 CASSESFGGLEGPNQPQHF
TRBV20-1 CSAGISDYEQYF
TRBV10-1 CASKEGGGRETQYF
TRBV2 CASSDEYNEQFF
TRBV4-2 CASSRAPGGDTEAFF
TRBV2 CATQADEQFF
TRBV20-1 CSSSAGKTQYF
TRBV10-3 CAISEGDPDGYTF
TRBV20-1 CSAPDRGRNTGELFF
TRBV6-2/TRBV6-3 CASDRSDYGYTF
TRBV27 CASSPLAGGPNTGELFF
TRBV30 CAWSSREATYNEKLFF
TRBV27 CASRPNKRQGTADTQYF
TRBV29-1 CSVVKAEKNIQYF
TRBV3-1 CASSQGLAGYYEQYF
TRBV5-1 CASSSGGGAGANVLIF
TRBV30 CAWSAYRIATNEKLFF
TRBV7-8 CASSLGGTSAGELFF
TRBV29-1 CSVDPGRGIPEAFF
TRBV2 CASSEAGQRNTIYF
TRBV5-1 CASSPGPGTYGYTF
TRBV20-1 CSASMASYEQYF
TRBV29-1 CSAATSGISYEQYF
TRBV20-1 CSAMRTSGREGETQYF
TRBV28 CASLPGGRTPDTQYF
TRBV7-8 CASSPLTGAGEQYF
TRBV5-1 CASSLTTVAGLTYEQYF
TRBV12-3/TRBV12-4 CASSLRGQSPLHF
TRBV5-1 CASSLDPSGSYTGELFF
TRBV28 CASSSPTGDYEQYF
TRBV30 CAWRLQGMTNTEAFF
TRBV28 CASGSGDGVGEQYF
TRBV6-4 CASRIDREGQPQHF
TRBV6-5 CASSYRPDATVYGYTF
TRBV28 CASSSDRAYGYTF
TRBV29-1 CSVVATDTQYF
TRBV6-1 CASSESGGREKLFF
TRBV20-1 CSAGGLDSYEQYF